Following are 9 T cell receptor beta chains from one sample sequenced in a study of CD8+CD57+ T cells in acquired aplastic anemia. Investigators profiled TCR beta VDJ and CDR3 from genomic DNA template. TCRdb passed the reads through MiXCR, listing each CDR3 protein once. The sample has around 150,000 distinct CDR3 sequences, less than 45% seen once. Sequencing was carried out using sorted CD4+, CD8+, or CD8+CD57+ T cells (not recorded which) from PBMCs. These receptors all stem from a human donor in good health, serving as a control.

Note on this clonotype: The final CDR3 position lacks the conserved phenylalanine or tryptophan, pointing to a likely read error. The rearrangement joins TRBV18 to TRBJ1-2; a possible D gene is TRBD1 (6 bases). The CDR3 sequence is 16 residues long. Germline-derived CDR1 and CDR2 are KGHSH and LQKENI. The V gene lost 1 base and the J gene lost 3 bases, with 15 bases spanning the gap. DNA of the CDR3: TGTGCCAGCTCACCACTAGGACAGACATTGCACTATGGCTACACCCTC. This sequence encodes CASSPLGQTLHYGYTL.

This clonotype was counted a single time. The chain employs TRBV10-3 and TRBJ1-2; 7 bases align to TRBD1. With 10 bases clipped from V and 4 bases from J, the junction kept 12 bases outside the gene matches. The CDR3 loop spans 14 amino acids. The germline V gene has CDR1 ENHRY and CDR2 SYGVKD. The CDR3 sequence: CATTDRGHTYGYTF. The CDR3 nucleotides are TGTGCCACCACCGATAGGGGGCATACCTATGGCTACACCTTC.

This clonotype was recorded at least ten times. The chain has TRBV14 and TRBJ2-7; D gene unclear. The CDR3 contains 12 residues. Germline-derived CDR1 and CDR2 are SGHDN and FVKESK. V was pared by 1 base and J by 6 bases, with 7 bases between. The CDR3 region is CASSQARIEQYF. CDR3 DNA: TGTGCCAGCAGCCAAGCTAGAATCGAGCAGTACTTC.

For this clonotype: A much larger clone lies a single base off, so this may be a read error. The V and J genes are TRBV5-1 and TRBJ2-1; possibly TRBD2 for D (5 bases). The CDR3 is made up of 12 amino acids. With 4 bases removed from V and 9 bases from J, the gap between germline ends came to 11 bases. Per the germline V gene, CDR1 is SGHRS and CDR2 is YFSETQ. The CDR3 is CASSPGGSEQFF. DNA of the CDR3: TGCGCCAGCAGCCCGGGTGGGAGTGAGCAGTTCTTC.

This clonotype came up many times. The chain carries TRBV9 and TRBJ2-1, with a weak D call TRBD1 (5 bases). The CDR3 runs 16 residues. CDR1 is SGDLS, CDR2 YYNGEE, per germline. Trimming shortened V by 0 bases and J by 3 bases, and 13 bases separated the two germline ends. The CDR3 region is CASSVGGTQGYNEQFF. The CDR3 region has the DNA TGTGCCAGCAGCGTAGGGGGCACCCAGGGCTACAATGAGCAGTTCTTC. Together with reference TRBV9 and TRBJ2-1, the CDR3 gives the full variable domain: DSGVTQTPKHLITATGQRVTLRCSPRSGDLSVYWYQQSLDQGLQFLIQYYNGEERAKGNILERFSAQQFPDLHSELNLSSLELGDSALYFCASSVGGTQGYNEQFFGPGTRLTVL.

The CDR3 loop is CATSDLLESTDTQYF. Here the CDR3 DNA reads TGTGCCACCAGTGATTTGCTAGAGAGCACAGATACGCAGTATTTT. The chain links TRBV24-1 to TRBJ2-3; unclear D gene. Germline loops: CDR1 KGHDR, CDR2 SFDVKD. The CDR3 covers 15 residues. V lost 0 bases, J lost 0 bases, and 6 bases lay in between.

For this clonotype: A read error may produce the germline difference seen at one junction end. The CDR3 bases are TGCAGTGTTAGACAGTTGAACACTGAAGCTTTCTTT. Translated, it gives CSVRQLNTEAFF. V and J are TRBV20-1 and TRBJ1-1; D might be TRBD1 (5 bases). Germline CDR1 is DFQATT and CDR2 is SNEGSKA (reference sequence). The CDR3 spans 12 residues.

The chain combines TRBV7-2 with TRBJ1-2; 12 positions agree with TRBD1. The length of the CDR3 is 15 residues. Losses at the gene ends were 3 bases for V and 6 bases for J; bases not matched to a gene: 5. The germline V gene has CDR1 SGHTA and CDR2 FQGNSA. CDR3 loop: CASSFPGQGADGYTF. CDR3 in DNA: TGTGCCAGCAGCTTTCCGGGACAGGGGGCAGATGGCTACACCTTC.

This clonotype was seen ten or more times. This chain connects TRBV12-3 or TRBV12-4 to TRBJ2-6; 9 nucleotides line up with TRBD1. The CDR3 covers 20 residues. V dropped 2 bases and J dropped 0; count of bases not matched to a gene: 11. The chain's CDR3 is CASSLRPGQGTTSGANVLTF. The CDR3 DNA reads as TGTGCCAGCAGTTTACGGCCGGGACAGGGAACGACCTCTGGGGCCAACGTCCTGACTTTC.